The present T cell receptor beta chain was sequenced within a study of blood T cell repertoires in COVID-19. Study-wide context: The United States, Italy and Spain were the sources of the acute and convalescent COVID-19 samples. PBMCs, B-cell-depleted T cells, or T cells provided the cDNA or gDNA that made up the material.

V shed 0 bases and J 5 bases; nucleotides not matched to a gene: 7. CDR1 and CDR2 (germline): SGHNT, YYREEE (reference sequence). This CDR3 has 16 residues. In the original workflow: Estimation of nucleated cell counts relied on the amplification of reference gene primers. Generated by immunoSEQ multiplex PCR, the TCRdb table keeps only in-frame clones and is missing some. V and J calls and clone size come straight from that table; D and trimming were deduced from the DNA. The data show more than 60,000 clones, 74% seen once. The sequence came from a human donor with acute or convalescent COVID-19. The donor label of this sample is uncertain. Specimen: peripheral blood. The V and J genes are TRBV5-4 and TRBJ1-1, with TRBD1 identical over 10 bases. The CDR3 DNA reads as TGTGCCAGCAGCTTGGGGCGACAGGGGGCGCGAACTGAAGCTTTCTTT. It yields the protein CASSLGRQGARTEAFF.